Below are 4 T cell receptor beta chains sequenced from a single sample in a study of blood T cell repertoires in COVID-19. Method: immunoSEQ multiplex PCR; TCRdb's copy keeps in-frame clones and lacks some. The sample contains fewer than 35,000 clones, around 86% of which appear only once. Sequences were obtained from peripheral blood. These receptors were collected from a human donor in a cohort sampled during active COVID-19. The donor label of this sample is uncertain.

In DNA form, the CDR3 reads TGTGCCAGCAGTGCCGACAGACGCATTCAAGAGACCCAGTACTTC. Translation: CASSADRRIQETQYF. This chain uses TRBV2 with TRBJ2-5; TRBD1 might be the D (5 bases). Germline V gene sequence: CDR1 SNHLY, CDR2 FYNNEI. The CDR3 is 15 residues long. The V gene lost 4 bases and the J gene lost 2 bases, with 14 bases spanning the gap.

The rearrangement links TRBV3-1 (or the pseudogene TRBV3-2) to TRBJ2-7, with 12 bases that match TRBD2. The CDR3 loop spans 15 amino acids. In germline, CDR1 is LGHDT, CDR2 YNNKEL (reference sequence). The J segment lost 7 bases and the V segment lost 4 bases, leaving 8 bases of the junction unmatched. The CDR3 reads CASSPLAGGTGEQYF. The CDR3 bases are TGTGCCAGCAGCCCCCTAGCGGGGGGGACGGGAGAGCAGTACTTC.

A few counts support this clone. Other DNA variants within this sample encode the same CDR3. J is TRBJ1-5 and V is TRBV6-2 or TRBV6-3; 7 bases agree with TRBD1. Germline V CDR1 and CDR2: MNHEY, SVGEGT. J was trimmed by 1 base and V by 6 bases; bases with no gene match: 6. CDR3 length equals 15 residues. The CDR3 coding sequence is TGTGCCAGCAGCCCCACAGGGGTGAGCAATCAGCCCCAGCATTTT. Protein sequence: CASSPTGVSNQPQHF.

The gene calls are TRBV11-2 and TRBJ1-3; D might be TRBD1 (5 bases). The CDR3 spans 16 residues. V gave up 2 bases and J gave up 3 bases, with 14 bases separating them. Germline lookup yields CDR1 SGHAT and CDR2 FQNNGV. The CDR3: CASSLLVVTGGNTIYF. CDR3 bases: TGTGCCAGCAGCTTATTAGTCGTCACAGGTGGAAACACCATATATTTT.